Following are 20 T cell receptor beta chains from one sample sequenced in a study of blood T cell repertoires in COVID-19. Assay: immunoSEQ multiplex PCR; the TCRdb copy retains only in-frame clones and omits some. The sample has around 160,000 clones, 75% to 90% seen once. Sequenced material: peripheral blood. Receptors were obtained from a man between 18 and 35 years old with COVID-19, enrolled during active disease.

CDR3 sequence reads: CASSLTGQGAQGVPNEQFF. The CDR3, as DNA: TGCGCCAGCAGCTTGACGGGACAGGGGGCTCAAGGAGTCCCCAATGAGCAGTTCTTC. V and J are TRBV5-1 and TRBJ2-1, with 12 positions matching TRBD1. J gave up 6 bases and V 1 base, and 14 bases lay outside the gene matches. This CDR3 region has 19 residues. Per the germline V gene, CDR1 is SGHRS and CDR2 is YFSETQ.

CDR3 in DNA: TGTGCCAGCAGCTTAGAAGTATCCGGGACCTACGAGCAGTACTTC. This sequence encodes CASSLEVSGTYEQYF. This chain joins TRBV11-2 and TRBJ2-7, with D possibly being TRBD2 (5 bases). V lost 0 bases and J 2 bases, leaving 11 bases between the germline ends. Germline assignment: CDR1 SGHAT and CDR2 FQNNGV. CDR3 length equals 15 residues.

The rearrangement joins TRBV2 to TRBJ2-7; D gene ambiguous. This CDR3 contains 13 residues. The germline CDR1 and CDR2 sequences are SNHLY and FYNNEI. Trimming took off 7 bases at V and 6 bases at J, with 16 bases between the two ends. The CDR3 DNA follows: TGTGCCAGCAACGGCGTGGTGGGCGTCGAGCAGTACTTC. Translating it yields CASNGVVGVEQYF.

The V and J genes are TRBV29-1 and TRBJ2-5; D might be TRBD2 (6 bases). V gave up 7 bases and J gave up 2 bases, with 11 bases separating them. CDR1 SQVTM and CDR2 ANQGSEA come from the germline V gene. There are 12 residues in the CDR3. The CDR3 DNA is TGCAGCGCCGGGACTGCACAAGAGACCCAGTACTTC. Protein: CSAGTAQETQYF.

The J gene is TRBJ2-5, the V gene TRBV18; maybe TRBD2 (6 bases). V shed 4 bases and J shed 1 base, with 13 bases lying between them. CDR1 and CDR2 from the germline V gene are KGHSH and LQKENI. The CDR3 is 15 amino acids. Here the CDR3 DNA reads TGTGCCAGCTCACTTGGCGGGACTTCCCAAGAGACCCAGTACTTC. It is translated as CASSLGGTSQETQYF. Full variable domain (outside the CDR3, taken from reference TRBV18 and TRBJ2-5): NAGVMQNPRHLVRRRGQEARLRCSPMKGHSHVYWYRQLPEEGLKFMVYLQKENIIDESGMPKERFSAEFPKEGPSILRIQQVVRGDSAAYFCASSLGGTSQETQYFGPGTRLLVL.

The chain is built from TRBV2 and TRBJ2-2; D call uncertain. In germline, CDR1 is SNHLY, CDR2 FYNNEI. V lost 4 bases, J lost 8 bases, and 5 bases lay in between. This CDR3 region has 11 residues. Here the CDR3 DNA reads TGTGCCAGCAGTGGTGTAGGGGAGCTGTTTTTT. Amino acids: CASSGVGELFF.

The chain is built from TRBV9 and TRBJ2-3, with 9 bases aligning to TRBD1. The ends lost 3 bases at V and 2 bases at J; junction bases unmatched: 7. The CDR3 runs to 16 residues. Per the germline V gene, CDR1 is SGDLS and CDR2 is YYNGEE. The CDR3 loop reads CASSGTTGGLTDTQYF. The CDR3 DNA is TGTGCCAGCAGCGGCACAACAGGGGGCCTCACAGATACGCAGTATTTT.

The V call is TRBV19, the J call TRBJ2-3; unclear D gene. The germline V and J ends were trimmed by 6 bases and 2 bases, with 6 bases remaining between them. In germline, CDR1 is LNHDA, CDR2 SQIVND (reference sequence). CDR3 length equals 12 residues. CDR3: CASSLSTDTQYF. CDR3 bases: TGTGCCAGTAGCCTCTCCACAGATACGCAGTATTTT. The complete variable domain, with remaining parts taken from reference TRBV19 and TRBJ2-3, reads DGGITQSPKYLFRKEGQNVTLSCEQNLNHDAMYWYRQDPGQGLRLIYYSQIVNDFQKGDIAEGYSVSREKKESFPLTVTSAQKNPTAFYLCASSLSTDTQYFGPGTRLTVL.

The chain uses TRBV5-5 and TRBJ1-4; D is perhaps TRBD1 (6 bases). V lost 3 bases, J lost 7 bases, and 13 bases lay in between. Germline V lookup: CDR1 SGHKS, CDR2 YYEKEE (reference sequence). The CDR3 covers 14 residues. CDR3 protein: CASSWGRGGEKLFF. CDR3 DNA sequence: TGTGCCAGCAGCTGGGGCAGGGGCGGTGAAAAACTGTTTTTT.

V and J are TRBV11-2 and TRBJ2-7, with TRBD2 matching over 7 bases. CDR1 and CDR2 (germline): SGHAT, FQNNGV. J lost 4 bases, V lost 10 bases, and 4 bases had no gene match. The CDR3 consists of 11 residues. The CDR3 bases are TGTGCCACGGGAGGAAGATACGAGCAGTACTTC. Protein product: CATGGRYEQYF. Based on the CDR3 plus reference TRBV11-2 and TRBJ2-7, the full variable domain is EAGVAQSPRYKIIEKRQSVAFWCNPISGHATLYWYQQILGQGPKLLIQFQNNGVVDDSQLPKDRFSAERLKGVDSTLKIQPAKLEDSAVYLCATGGRYEQYFGPGTRLTVT.

The table lists this clone with a few counts. At one end the junction does not follow the germline gene, possibly because of a read error. The V gene is TRBV28, the J gene TRBJ1-3; perhaps TRBD1 as D (5 bases). CDR1 and CDR2 from the germline V gene are MDHEN and SYDVKM. The CDR3 is 14 residues long. CDR3 in amino acids: CASSFRQGGDTIYF. The CDR3, as DNA: TGTGCCAGCAGTTTTCGGCAGGGTGGAGACACCATATATTTT.

The chain has TRBV6-2 or TRBV6-3 and TRBJ1-1, with D unresolved. Germline V gene sequence: CDR1 MNHEY, CDR2 SVGEGT. CDR3 size: 12 residues. Trimming left V 5 bases short and J 9 bases short, with 13 bases between. The CDR3 DNA is TGTGCCAGCAGTACCCCGTGGAGAAAAGCTTTCTTT. Protein sequence: CASSTPWRKAFF.

J is TRBJ2-7 and V is TRBV11-2, with D perhaps matching TRBD1 (8 bases). CDR1 SGHAT and CDR2 FQNNGV come from the germline V gene. The length of the CDR3 is 15 residues. V was cut by 6 bases and J by 2 bases, with 17 bases left in between. Here the CDR3 reads CASSPNRGGPYEQYF. The DNA of the CDR3 is TGTGCCAGCAGTCCCAACAGGGGGGGACCCTACGAGCAGTACTTC.

The chain recombines TRBV6-5 with TRBJ1-4; 7 bases align to TRBD1. V dropped 4 bases and J dropped 8; count of bases not matched to a gene: 13. Germline V gene data show CDR1 as MNHEY and CDR2 as SVGAGI. This CDR3 comprises 16 residues. The CDR3 here is CASSSQGPTGDEKLFF. The CDR3 coding sequence is TGTGCCAGCAGTTCACAAGGCCCAACAGGGGACGAAAAACTGTTTTTT.

The V call is TRBV3-1 (or the pseudogene TRBV3-2), the J call TRBJ2-7, with TRBD2 matching 9 bases. This CDR3 contains 15 residues. Trimming removed 1 base from V and 6 bases from J; junction bases left unmatched: 7. Germline V gene lookup returns CDR1 LGHDT and CDR2 YNNKEL (reference sequence). The CDR3 here is CASSQASGTALEQYF. CDR3 nucleotide sequence: TGTGCCAGCAGCCAAGCTAGCGGGACCGCTCTCGAGCAGTACTTC.

V gene TRBV27 combines with J gene TRBJ2-7; 7 nucleotides agree with TRBD1. CDR1 and CDR2 (germline): MNHEY, SMNVEV (reference sequence). CDR3 length equals 12 residues. J lost 6 bases, V lost 5 bases, and 4 bases had no gene match. The CDR3 protein is CASSNRGFEQYF. As DNA, the CDR3 is TGTGCCAGCAGTAACAGGGGTTTCGAGCAGTACTTC.

The genes are TRBV7-9 and TRBJ2-2; 9 nucleotides line up with TRBD1. V shed 3 bases, J shed 5 bases, and the junction held 10 bases outside the gene matches. Germline CDR1 SEHNR, CDR2 FQNEAQ (reference sequence). CDR3 size: 17 residues. Here the CDR3 reads CASSFKPGQGVTGELFF. CDR3 nucleotide sequence: TGTGCCAGCAGCTTCAAACCGGGACAGGGTGTGACCGGGGAGCTGTTTTTT.

The chain couples TRBV5-6 to TRBJ1-1; D ambiguous. Germline CDR1 is SGHDT and CDR2 is YYEEEE. The CDR3 loop spans 14 amino acids. V lost 0 bases to trimming and J lost 2 bases, with 8 bases between them. The CDR3 region is CASSLARGNTEAFF. The DNA of the CDR3 is TGTGCCAGCAGCTTGGCGCGGGGAAACACTGAAGCTTTCTTT.

In its sample, this clone was seen a few times. This chain uses TRBV27 with TRBJ2-7; maybe TRBD2 (6 bases). The CDR3 length is 14 residues. Per germline, CDR1 MNHEY and CDR2 SMNVEV (reference sequence). Trimming took 6 bases from V and 2 from J, leaving 14 bases between them. Here the CDR3 DNA reads TGTGCCAGCAGCCCCGGGGCGGGGCCCTACGAGCAGTACTTC. Its translation is CASSPGAGPYEQYF.

The CDR3 reads CASSSRREPPYEQYF. The CDR3, as DNA: TGTGCCAGCAGCTCCCGGCGGGAGCCCCCCTACGAGCAGTACTTC. This chain connects TRBV11-2 to TRBJ2-7; 7 positions match TRBD2. V lost 4 bases and J lost 2; bases outside the gene matches: 8. This CDR3 has 15 amino acids. Germline values: CDR1 SGHAT, CDR2 FQNNGV.